Included here is one T cell receptor (beta chain) sequence, with context. Its cognate antigen has yet to be identified. Per-base qualities were not stored, and no clone one base away is much larger. TCR beta CDR3 regions were amplified from RNA transcripts. A first-round RT-PCR of the TCR CDR3 used the HTBI primer set with the Qiagen OneStep RT-PCR kit. The libraries were constructed in a second round of multiplex PCR and then size-selected and purified. Sequencing of the libraries was done on an Illumina HiSeq2000 using paired-end 100 bp reads. Per the authors' processing: SOAPnuke was used to process the raw data, with reads discarded if the reads contained adapters or uncalled bases, had a mean Phred below 15, or lacked an exact constant-primer or identifier match. COPE v1.2.5 was used to merge high-quality paired reads, and clonotypes were defined as unique nucleotide sequences. MiTCR v1.1 was used to align the clonotypes against IMGT TRBV, TRBD and TRBJ reference segments. Analysis was restricted to V-J combinations with a frequency above 0.0001, which covered over 98% of repertoires. The TCS score was defined as F50 (clonal expansion) divided by E x V (chaos), with BLOSUM62-based TCRdist calculated between CDR3 peptides within each V-J. Welch's t-statistics and random forest reduced roughly 530 V-J features to 10 to 15, which were used in a naive Bayes classifier (R e1071). TCRdb cleaned the public reads at Q25 with fastp, built clones with MiXCR and kept in-frame beta chains. Rows are combined by CDR3 protein, so each entry shows the most common genes and DNA. In this record, the V and J calls reflect TCRdb's handling and not the investigators' own analysis. The sample profile shows around 580,000 distinct CDR3 sequences; 15% to 20% of them were found once. The leading ten clones occupy about 18% of the sample.

This sample stems from a study of T cells in Graves' hyperthyroidism and ophthalmopathy (dated by TCRdb to the late 2010s). Looking at the study overall: Peripheral blood samples were taken at initial diagnosis, before any treatment was given. To identify distinguishing TCR V-J signatures, a discovery cohort of 90 to 100 patients was used, comprising 43 with Graves' ophthalmopathy and under 60 with stable Graves' hyperthyroidism. Prospective prediction of ophthalmopathy was tested in an independent validation cohort of fewer than 20 hyperthyroidism patients and 17 patients who later progressed to ophthalmopathy. The approximately 100 discovery patients were divided at random into training and test sets in a 7:3 ratio. The study also compared thyroid tissue and blood T-cell repertoires from several Graves' hyperthyroidism patients. Once sampling was done, hyperthyroidism patients were given methimazole at a starting dose of 30 mg daily, whereas ophthalmopathy patients were given high-dose intravenous methylprednisolone. The paper describes TCR Vbeta CDR3 sequencing of 120 to 150 peripheral blood samples, made up of roughly 40 ophthalmopathy patients, around 73 hyperthyroidism patients and 17 progressor patients.

Graves' hyperthyroidism was defined as stable when no progression to ophthalmopathy occurred over 18 months of follow-up. Hyperthyroidism patients were newly diagnosed, had a disease duration of under 2 months, and were aged 18 to 65 years. The study excluded patients with uncontrolled infections, other autoimmune diseases, pregnancy or lactation. Diagnoses were based on clinical symptoms, serum thyroxine and TRAb, thyroid ultrasound and orbital computed tomography. PBMCs were separated from approximately 9.9 ml of fresh peripheral blood using Ficoll-Paque density gradient centrifugation. Total RNA was extracted with Trizol reagent, and quality was checked on an Agilent 2100 Bioanalyzer. Study-wide findings and limitations: Most expanded thyroid clonotypes (frequency above 0.001) were also found in blood, which suggests that blood repertoires may mirror thyroid immune responses. In validation, the model predicted progression to ophthalmopathy a median of roughly 6.5 months before onset, with roughly 70% sensitivity and roughly 79% specificity. No statistical method was used to set the sample size in advance, and investigators knew the group allocation. A 13 V-J signature model separated ophthalmopathy from stable hyperthyroidism, with over 85% sensitivity and about 81% specificity in cross-validation and 80%/75% in testing.

The sequencing sample was made of blood. This receptor was taken from a young woman with Graves' hyperthyroidism.

CDR3 reads: CASMVGVYGYTF. DNA sequence: TGTGCCAGCATGGTCGGGGTGTATGGCTACACCTTC. The rearranged segments are TRBV2 and TRBJ1-2; no confident D gene assignment can be made. For CDR1 and CDR2, the germline V gene lists SNHLY and FYNNEI. The V and J ends are trimmed by 7 bases and 5 bases, leaving 11 bases between them. Its CDR3 holds 12 amino acids, cysteine through phenylalanine. The DNA shown is the 36-base CDR3, in frame from base 1.